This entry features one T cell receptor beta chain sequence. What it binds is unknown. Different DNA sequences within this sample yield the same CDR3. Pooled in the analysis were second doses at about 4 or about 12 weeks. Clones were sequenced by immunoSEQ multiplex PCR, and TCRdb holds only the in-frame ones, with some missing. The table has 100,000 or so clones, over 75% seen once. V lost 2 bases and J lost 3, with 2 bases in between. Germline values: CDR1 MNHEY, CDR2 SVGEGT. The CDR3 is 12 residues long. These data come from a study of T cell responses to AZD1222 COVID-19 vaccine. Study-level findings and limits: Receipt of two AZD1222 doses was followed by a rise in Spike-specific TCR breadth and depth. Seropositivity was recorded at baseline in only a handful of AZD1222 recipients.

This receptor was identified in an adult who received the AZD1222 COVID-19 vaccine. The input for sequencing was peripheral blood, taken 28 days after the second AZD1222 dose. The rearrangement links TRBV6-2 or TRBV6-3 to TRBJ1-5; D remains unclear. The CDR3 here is CASSYDNQPQHF. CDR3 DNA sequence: TGTGCCAGCAGTTACGACAATCAGCCCCAGCATTTT.